These 25 T cell receptor beta chains originate from one sample sequenced in a study of breast tumors, draining lymph nodes, adjacent tissues. Each CDR3 protein gets one entry after TCRdb re-called the multiplex PCR reads with MiXCR. Altogether about 89,000 distinct CDR3 sequences are present, approximately 28% being singletons, with the ten largest covering over 8%. The lymph nodes were axillary draining lymph nodes from breast cancer patients. The sequenced sample consisted of axillary lymph node tissue. The origin of the receptors is a female donor with breast cancer. Some clones in this sample may be carry-over from other donors' samples.

This clonotype appeared a few times. A read error may produce the germline difference seen at one junction end. This rearrangement joins TRBV7-9 to TRBJ2-4; D is perhaps TRBD2 (7 bases). Germline V CDR1 and CDR2: SEHNR, FQNEAQ (reference sequence). The CDR3 covers 15 residues. Here the CDR3 DNA reads TGTGCCAGCAGCCGCGTCTCGGGGGGAGGGGACATTCAGCACTTC. This encodes CASSRVSGGGDIQHF.

Ten or more counts support this clonotype. The junction shows a germline mismatch at one end, possibly a read error. The chain uses TRBV14 and TRBJ2-2, with 7 bases aligning to TRBD2. CDR3 length: 19 amino acids. CDR1 is SGHDN, CDR2 FVKESK, per germline. CDR3 nucleotide sequence: TGTGCCAGCAGCGAAGAAAGGGTCGGCTTAGCGGGTGATACCGGGGAGCTGTTTTTT. This encodes CASSEERVGLAGDTGELFF.

As regards this clonotype: Its ends do not fully match the called genes, so a read error is possible. This chain connects TRBV20-1 to TRBJ1-4; D uncertain. The CDR3 has 12 amino acids. Germline V CDR1 and CDR2: DFQATT, SNEGSKA (reference sequence). CDR3 region: CGASVVNEKLFF. The CDR3 DNA reads as TGCGGTGCTAGTGTCGTTAATGAAAAACTATTTTTT.

The chain uses TRBV11-2 and TRBJ2-7, with 12 bases that match TRBD2. Trimming removed 5 bases from V and 4 bases from J; junction bases left unmatched: 9. This CDR3 has 16 amino acids. CDR1 is SGHAT and CDR2 is FQNNGV in the germline V gene. CDR3 amino acids: CASSPSTSGRFYEQYF. The CDR3 DNA follows: TGTGCCAGCAGCCCCTCGACTAGCGGGAGATTTTACGAGCAGTACTTC.

As regards this clonotype: No DNA is shown, since the ends of the CDR3 on it are uncertain; the CDR3 is the one TCRdb lists. V is TRBV5-6 and J is TRBJ2-3; the table gives TRBD1 as D, unverified against the DNA. The length of the CDR3 is 14 amino acids, counting both ends. From germline, CDR1 is SGHDT and CDR2 YYEEEE. The CDR3 loop reads CASSFGQGTDTRYF.

This clonotype has at least ten counts. The rearrangement joins TRBV27 to TRBJ2-7; weak D call: TRBD1 (8 bases). The CDR3 length is 14 residues. Germline V lookup: CDR1 MNHEY, CDR2 SMNVEV (reference sequence). V shed 6 bases and J shed 4 bases, with 16 bases lying between them. CDR3 nucleotide sequence: TGTGCCAGCAGCCCGACAGGGGAGGGGTACGAGCAGTACTTC. Translating gives CASSPTGEGYEQYF.

The V and J genes are TRBV7-9 and TRBJ2-7, with TRBD1 matching over 9 bases. The CDR3 totals 14 residues. V lost 3 bases to trimming and J lost 6 bases; unmatched junction nucleotides: 6. Germline assignment: CDR1 SEHNR and CDR2 FQNEAQ (reference sequence). The CDR3 DNA sequence: TGTGCCAGCAGCTTGCCGGGACAGGGAGCCGAGCAGTACTTC. As protein: CASSLPGQGAEQYF.

This clonotype was counted many times. V and J are TRBV12-3 or TRBV12-4 and TRBJ2-3; 8 bases agree with TRBD2. This CDR3 region has 14 residues. V lost 7 bases to trimming and J lost 2 bases; unmatched junction nucleotides: 5. CDR3 in DNA: TGTGCCAGCATAAAGGGACTAGACACAGATACGCAGTATTTT. Translating it yields CASIKGLDTDTQYF.

The table lists this clonotype with many counts. This chain uses TRBV5-1 with TRBJ2-7, with D possibly matching TRBD2 (6 bases). The CDR3 is 13 amino acids. V was shortened by 7 bases and J by 1 base, with 12 bases between the two germline ends. Per the germline V gene, CDR1 is SGHRS and CDR2 is YFSETQ. CDR3 in amino acids: CASGAGPSYEQYF. CDR3 DNA sequence: TGCGCCAGCGGGGCGGGACCATCCTACGAGCAGTACTTC.

This clonotype was detected ten times or more. V is TRBV19 and J is TRBJ2-7; D is undetermined. Germline V gene lookup returns CDR1 LNHDA and CDR2 SQIVND (reference sequence). The V end was cut by 3 bases, the J end by 6 bases, with 12 bases between. The CDR3 sequence is 13 residues long. This CDR3 is CASSIGRNLEQYF. The CDR3 nucleotides are TGTGCCAGTAGTATCGGCAGAAACCTCGAGCAGTACTTC.

The rearrangement joins TRBV5-1 to TRBJ1-1; a weak D match, TRBD1 (6 bases). Germline assignment: CDR1 SGHRS and CDR2 YFSETQ. V lost 4 bases to trimming and J lost 0 bases, with 10 bases between them. The CDR3 is 14 residues long. The CDR3 coding sequence is TGCGCCAGCAGCCCCGGGACACTGAACACTGAAGCTTTCTTT. Encoded protein: CASSPGTLNTEAFF.

Ten or more counts support this clonotype. V and J are TRBV6-5 and TRBJ2-6, with 8 bases identical to TRBD1. Germline CDR1 and CDR2: MNHEY and SVGAGI. The V segment lost 6 bases and the J segment 4 bases; nucleotides outside the gene matches: 11. The CDR3 runs 17 residues. The CDR3 DNA follows: TGTGCCAGCAGGAAGACAGGGGTTGGTGGAGGGGCCAACGTCCTGACTTTC. Translation: CASRKTGVGGGANVLTF.

This clonotype is medium-sized (0.01 to 0.1%) by share. The chain links TRBV9 to TRBJ1-6, with no clear D. V shed 0 bases and J shed 9 bases, with 10 bases lying between them. Germline V gene lookup returns CDR1 SGDLS and CDR2 YYNGEE. The CDR3 is 14 amino acids. The CDR3, as DNA: TGTGCCAGCAGCGTAGGGATGGTGGGTTCACCCCTCCACTTT. Encoded protein: CASSVGMVGSPLHF.

This clonotype has ten or more counts. The chain's CDR3 is CASSLGGDGAQYF. CDR3 sequence (DNA): TGTGCCAGCAGCTTGGGTGGGGATGGGGCGCAGTACTTC. The chain couples TRBV5-4 to TRBJ2-7; D possibly corresponds to TRBD1 (5 bases). The CDR3 is 13 amino acids. Trimming left V 0 bases short and J 9 bases short, with 13 bases between. CDR1 and CDR2 (germline): SGHNT, YYREEE (reference sequence). The variable domain in full, with the rest retrieved from reference TRBV5-4 and TRBJ2-7, is ETGVTQSPTHLIKTRGQQVTLRCSSQSGHNTVSWYQQALGQGPQFIFQYYREEENGRGNFPPRFSGLQFPNYSSELNVNALELDDSALYLCASSLGGDGAQYFGPGTRLTVT.

This clonotype showed up many times. The CDR3, as DNA: TGTGCCAGCAGGATGGGACTAGCGGGAGTGATCGAGCAGTACTTC. The encoded protein is CASRMGLAGVIEQYF. The chain joins TRBV6-2 or TRBV6-3 to TRBJ2-7; 14 nucleotides match TRBD2. The germline CDR1 and CDR2 sequences are MNHEY and SVGEGT. V was clipped by 6 bases and J by 6 bases; unmatched bases: 7. The CDR3 contains 15 residues.

The table lists this clonotype with many counts. CDR3: CASSPGRFSYEQYF. In DNA form, the CDR3 reads TGCGCCAGCAGCCCCGGGCGGTTCTCCTACGAGCAGTACTTC. The chain recombines TRBV4-1 with TRBJ2-7; D not certain. Germline lookup yields CDR1 MGHRA and CDR2 YSYEKL. Trimming removed 4 bases at V and 0 bases at J, with 10 bases between. The CDR3 totals 14 residues.

Regarding this clonotype: Germline is not matched at one junction end, which may reflect a read error. V usage is TRBV19 and J usage is TRBJ2-2, with D possibly being TRBD1 (5 bases). This CDR3 region has 17 residues. CDR1 and CDR2 from the germline V gene are LNHDA and SQIVND (reference sequence). CDR3 region: CAGSRTLTASNTGELFF. The CDR3 DNA follows: TGTGCCGGTAGTAGAACCCTGACAGCCTCGAACACCGGGGAGCTGTTTTTT.

This clonotype was seen at least ten times. The chain couples TRBV4-1 to TRBJ2-2, with 7 bases lining up with TRBD2. V gave up 3 bases and J gave up 4 bases; unmatched junction bases: 8. This CDR3 region has 16 residues. Germline loops: CDR1 MGHRA, CDR2 YSYEKL. The DNA of the CDR3 is TGCGCCAGCAGCCAGGCTAGCGGAGCGAGCACCGGGGAGCTGTTTTTT. Translated: CASSQASGASTGELFF.

V usage is TRBV7-9 and J usage is TRBJ1-4, with TRBD1 matching 11 bases. The CDR3 covers 13 residues. Germline trimming cut 11 bases from V and 10 bases from J; bases unmatched to any gene: 9. Germline CDR1 SEHNR, CDR2 FQNEAQ (reference sequence). Here the CDR3 reads CASRTGGSGKLFF. The CDR3 DNA reads TGTGCCTCGCGGACAGGGGGCTCTGGAAAACTGTTTTTT.

This clonotype was recorded at least ten times. The chain combines TRBV9 with TRBJ1-5; D not resolved. In germline, CDR1 is SGDLS, CDR2 YYNGEE. V lost 0 bases and J 5 bases, leaving 12 bases between the germline ends. The CDR3 totals 15 residues. The CDR3 nucleotides read TGTGCCAGCAGCGTAGACCCCCTATCGGATCAGCCCCAGCATTTT. Translation gives CASSVDPLSDQPQHF.

This clonotype has a count of ten or more. The chain links TRBV20-1 to TRBJ2-3; unclear D gene. V was trimmed by 5 bases and J by 0 bases, leaving 9 bases between them. This CDR3 contains 13 residues. Germline CDR1 is DFQATT and CDR2 is SNEGSKA (reference sequence). DNA of the CDR3: TGCAGTGCTTTATTCGGTAGCACAGATACGCAGTATTTT. Protein: CSALFGSTDTQYF.

This clonotype was counted ten times or more. The chain uses TRBV5-1 and TRBJ1-2, with D uncertain. The CDR3 contains 13 residues. The V gene's germline CDR1 is SGHRS and CDR2 YFSETQ. Trimming removed 3 bases from V and 2 bases from J, with 8 bases in between. DNA of the CDR3: TGCGCCAGCAGCTCGGAGGGCAACTATGGCTACACCTTC. The encoded protein is CASSSEGNYGYTF.

This clonotype has at least ten counts. A read error may produce the germline difference seen at one junction end. The genes are TRBV6-5 and TRBJ1-2; 9 nucleotides line up with TRBD1. The CDR3 has 15 amino acids. Germline V CDR1 and CDR2: MNHEY, SVGAGI. The CDR3: CASSHSGTGRNGYTF. In nucleotides, the CDR3 is TGTGCCAGCAGTCACTCCGGGACAGGGAGGAATGGCTACACCTTC.

About this clonotype: This may come from a read error, since a much larger clone is one base off. The missing conserved phenylalanine or tryptophan at the end of this CDR3 makes a read error likely. The genes are TRBV27 and TRBJ2-5; TRBD1 might be the D (5 bases). Trimming pared 5 bases from V and 3 bases from J, leaving 16 bases between. The germline V gene encodes CDR1 MNHEY and CDR2 SMNVEV (reference sequence). The CDR3 totals 15 residues. The CDR3 is CASSPGILFEETQYL. For the CDR3, the DNA is TGTGCCAGCAGTCCAGGGATTCTCTTTGAAGAGACCCAGTACCTC.

This clonotype was observed at least ten times. J is TRBJ2-3 and V is TRBV20-1, with D hard to call. The CDR3 spans 15 residues. Germline V CDR1 and CDR2: DFQATT, SNEGSKA (reference sequence). V shed 0 bases and J shed 2 bases, with 12 bases lying between them. The CDR3 DNA reads as TGCAGTGCTAGAGATGTCGCGAAGGTCACAGATACGCAGTATTTT. This encodes CSARDVAKVTDTQYF.